The 5 T cell receptor beta chains below all came from one sample that was sequenced in a study of T cells in Graves' hyperthyroidism and ophthalmopathy. Amplification targeted TCR beta CDR3 regions from RNA transcripts. First-round RT-PCR with HTBI primers amplified the TCR CDR3 region. TCRdb passed the multiplex PCR reads through MiXCR, listing each CDR3 protein once. The repertoire has 250,000 to 300,000 distinct CDR3 sequences, approximately 14% of them found once; the top ten carry over 25%. Sample: blood. The origin of the receptors is a woman between 45 and 65 years old with Graves' hyperthyroidism that later progressed to Graves' ophthalmopathy.

This sequence joins TRBV10-3 and TRBJ1-2, with D possibly TRBD1 on 6 matching bases. Trimming cost V 0 bases and J 4 bases, with 12 bases left between them. The CDR3 totals 15 residues. From germline, CDR1 is ENHRY and CDR2 SYGVKD. The CDR3 here is CAISESTRQAYGYTF. The CDR3 nucleotides read TGTGCCATCAGTGAGTCGACTCGACAGGCCTATGGCTACACCTTC.

In its sample, this clonotype was seen many times. The gene calls are TRBV20-1 and TRBJ2-3; D uncertain. Trimming pared 3 bases from V and 1 base from J, leaving 11 bases between. Germline lookup yields CDR1 DFQATT and CDR2 SNEGSKA (reference sequence). The CDR3 consists of 14 residues. The CDR3: CSARAPKGTDTQYF. CDR3 bases: TGCAGTGCTAGGGCCCCGAAGGGCACAGATACGCAGTATTTT.

This clonotype was detected ten times or more. V is TRBV2 and J is TRBJ2-7; D is perhaps TRBD1 (5 bases). Trimming removed 3 bases at V and 3 bases at J, with 9 bases between. The germline gives CDR1 SNHLY, CDR2 FYNNEI. This CDR3 is built from 13 residues. CDR3 DNA: TGTGCCAGCAGTGACAGGGAAGACTACGAGCAGTACTTC. Residues: CASSDREDYEQYF.

The sample holds a few counts of this clonotype. This rearrangement joins TRBV7-9 to TRBJ2-5; a weak D match, TRBD1 (6 bases). The CDR3 is made up of 13 amino acids. From germline, CDR1 is SEHNR and CDR2 FQNEAQ (reference sequence). Between the trimmed V and J ends, which lost 5 bases and 5 bases, there was a span of 12 bases. The CDR3 DNA sequence: TGTGCCAGCAGCCCCGGGACAAGTGAGACCCAGTACTTC. Translation gives CASSPGTSETQYF. The whole variable domain, filled in from reference TRBV7-9 and TRBJ2-5, reads DTGVSQNPRHKITKRGQNVTFRCDPISEHNRLYWYRQTLGQGPEFLTYFQNEAQLEKSRLLSDRFSAERPKGSFSTLEIQRTEQGDSAMYLCASSPGTSETQYFGPGTRLLVL.

The chain carries TRBV6-5 and TRBJ2-1; D is tentatively TRBD1 or TRBD2 (5 bases each). The CDR3 is 11 amino acids. The germline V gene encodes CDR1 MNHEY and CDR2 SVGAGI. V gave up 2 bases and J gave up 9 bases, with 5 bases separating them. CDR3 sequence (DNA): TGTGCCAGCAGTTACGGGGGTGAGCAGTTCTTC. This codes for CASSYGGEQFF.